The clone carrying this T cell receptor beta chain is labeled as medium-sized (0.01 to 0.1%). As yet, its antigen is unknown. It was a multiplex PCR that amplified TCR beta CDR3, with 32 V and 13 J primers. From the multiplex PCR reads, TCRdb called clonotypes with MiXCR, one entry per CDR3 protein. The sample includes 14,000 to 15,000 distinct CDR3 sequences, 28% seen only once; the top ten take roughly 5.2%. The sample originates from a study of immune heterogeneity within non-small cell lung tumors. Overall study results and limits: Recurrence of the same dominant CDR3 beta clonotypes was seen across tumor sites within a patient, and site-unique high-frequency clones were present alongside them. Across individual patients, the high-frequency T-cell receptor beta clonotypes were largely distinct.

Bulk tumor genomic DNA served as template, at around 600 ng per sample. Several biopsies were collected from each primary tumor during surgery. They were spaced as far apart as possible within the tumor mass. Before undergoing curative surgery, patients had newly diagnosed non-small cell lung cancer that was untreated. Each donor was a newly diagnosed non-small cell lung cancer patient undergoing surgery with curative intent. The origin of this receptor is a man aged 35-49 years with non-small cell lung cancer. The sample consisted of lung tumor tissue.

CDR3 bases: TGTGCCAGCAGTGCCCGGGACAGGGGCCCGCACCTATACGAGCAGTACTTC. Amino acids: CASSARDRGPHLYEQYF. The gene calls are TRBV6-1 and TRBJ2-7; 10 bases are shared with TRBD1. Germline V gene sequence: CDR1 MNHNS, CDR2 SASEGT. With V trimmed by 4 bases and J by 4 bases, 13 bases remained unmatched. This CDR3 region has 17 residues.